This TCR beta chain was recorded in a study of early T cells in non-severe SARS-CoV-2 infection. Study background: Sequencing of unsorted whole blood was done on bulk RNA, leaving chains unpaired.

This clonotype showed up just once. Its antigen remains unknown. The study, taken as a whole, reports: VDJdb matches were skewed toward anti-spike CD8 T cell responses.

Tagging with unique molecular identifiers was applied to individual cDNA molecules. TCRdb re-called the 5' RACE reads through MiXCR, storing one row per CDR3 protein. The table has tens of thousands of distinct CDR3 sequences, approximately 14% seen once; the top ten hold 3% to 5%. This CDR3 is 16 amino acids long. With 6 bases removed from V and 3 bases from J, the gap between germline ends came to 21 bases. Germline-derived CDR1 and CDR2 are SGHRS and YFSETQ. This receptor was obtained from an adult who was a healthcare worker with PCR-confirmed SARS-CoV-2 infection or an uninfected control (not recorded which). V is TRBV5-1 and J is TRBJ1-1, with no clear D. The material sequenced was whole blood, taken at baseline. CDR3 loop: CASTPYPLKRDTEAFF. CDR3 bases: TGCGCCAGCACCCCTTATCCTCTGAAGAGGGACACTGAAGCTTTCTTT.